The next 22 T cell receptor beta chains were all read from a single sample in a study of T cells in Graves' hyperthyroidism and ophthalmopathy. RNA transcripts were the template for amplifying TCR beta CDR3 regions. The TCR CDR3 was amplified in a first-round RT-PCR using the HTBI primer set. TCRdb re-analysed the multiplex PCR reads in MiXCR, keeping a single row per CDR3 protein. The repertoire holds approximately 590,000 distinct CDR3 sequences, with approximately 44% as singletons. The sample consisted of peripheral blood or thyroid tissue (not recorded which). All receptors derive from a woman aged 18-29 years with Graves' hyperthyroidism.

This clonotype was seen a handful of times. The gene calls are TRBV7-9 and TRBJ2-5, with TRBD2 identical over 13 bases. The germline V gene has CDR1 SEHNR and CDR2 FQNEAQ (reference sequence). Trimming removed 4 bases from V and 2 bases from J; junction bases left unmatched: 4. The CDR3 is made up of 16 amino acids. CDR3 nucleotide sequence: TGTGCCAGCAGCTGGTGGACTAGCGGGAGACAAGAGACCCAGTACTTC. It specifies CASSWWTSGRQETQYF.

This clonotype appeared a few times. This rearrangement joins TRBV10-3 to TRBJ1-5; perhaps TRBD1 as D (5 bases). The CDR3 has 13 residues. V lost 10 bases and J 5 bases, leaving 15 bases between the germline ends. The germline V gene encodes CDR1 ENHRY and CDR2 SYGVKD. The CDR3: CASMPGVYQPQHF. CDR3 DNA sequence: TGTGCCAGCATGCCGGGGGTTTATCAGCCCCAGCATTTT.

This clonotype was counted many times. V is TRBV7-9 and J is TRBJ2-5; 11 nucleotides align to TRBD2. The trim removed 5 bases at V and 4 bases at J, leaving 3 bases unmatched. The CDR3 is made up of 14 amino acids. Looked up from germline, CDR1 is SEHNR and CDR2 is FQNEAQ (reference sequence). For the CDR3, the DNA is TGTGCCAGCAGCGCTAGCGGGAGGCGAGAGACCCAGTACTTC. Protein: CASSASGRRETQYF.

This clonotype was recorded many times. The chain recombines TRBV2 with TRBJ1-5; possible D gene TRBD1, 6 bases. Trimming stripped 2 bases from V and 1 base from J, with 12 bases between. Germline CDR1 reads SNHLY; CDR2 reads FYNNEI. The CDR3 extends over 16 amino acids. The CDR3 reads CASSETGSWSNQPQHF. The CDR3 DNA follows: TGTGCCAGCAGTGAAACAGGGAGTTGGAGCAATCAGCCCCAGCATTTT. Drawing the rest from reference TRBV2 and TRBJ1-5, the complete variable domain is EPEVTQTPSHQVTQMGQEVILRCVPISNHLYFYWYRQILGQKVEFLVSFYNNEISEKSEIFDDQFSVERPDGSNFTLKIRSTKLEDSAMYFCASSETGSWSNQPQHFGDGTRLSIL.

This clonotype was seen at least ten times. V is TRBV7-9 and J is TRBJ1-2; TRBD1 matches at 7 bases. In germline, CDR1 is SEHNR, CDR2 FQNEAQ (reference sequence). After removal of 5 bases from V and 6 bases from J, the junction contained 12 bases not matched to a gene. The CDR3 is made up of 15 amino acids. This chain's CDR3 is CASSPVSQGVDGYTF. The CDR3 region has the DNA TGTGCCAGCAGCCCTGTCTCCCAGGGGGTGGATGGCTACACCTTC. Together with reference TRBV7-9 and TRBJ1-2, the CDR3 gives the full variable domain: DTGVSQNPRHKITKRGQNVTFRCDPISEHNRLYWYRQTLGQGPEFLTYFQNEAQLEKSRLLSDRFSAERPKGSFSTLEIQRTEQGDSAMYLCASSPVSQGVDGYTFGSGTRLTVV.

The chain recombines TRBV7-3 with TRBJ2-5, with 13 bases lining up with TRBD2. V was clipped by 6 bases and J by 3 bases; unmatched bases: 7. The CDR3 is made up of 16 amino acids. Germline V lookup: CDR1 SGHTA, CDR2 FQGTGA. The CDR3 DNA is TGTGCCAGCAGTTATGCCGGACTAGCGGGAGAAGAGACCCAGTACTTC. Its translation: CASSYAGLAGEETQYF.

CDR3 sequence (DNA): TGTGCCAGTAGCCCCCCTTGGGGCACCGAGCAGTACTTC. Translating it yields CASSPPWGTEQYF. This rearrangement joins TRBV19 to TRBJ2-7, with D possibly matching TRBD1 (5 bases). Between the trimmed V and J ends, which lost 6 bases and 6 bases, there was a span of 15 bases. Germline CDR1 LNHDA, CDR2 SQIVND (reference sequence). The CDR3 has 13 residues.

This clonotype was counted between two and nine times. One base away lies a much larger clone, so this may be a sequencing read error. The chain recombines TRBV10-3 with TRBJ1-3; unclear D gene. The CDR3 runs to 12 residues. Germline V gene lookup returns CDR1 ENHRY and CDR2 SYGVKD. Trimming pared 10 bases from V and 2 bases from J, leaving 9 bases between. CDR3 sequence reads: CATMETGNTIYF. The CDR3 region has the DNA TGTGCCACCATGGAAACTGGAAACACCATATATTTT.

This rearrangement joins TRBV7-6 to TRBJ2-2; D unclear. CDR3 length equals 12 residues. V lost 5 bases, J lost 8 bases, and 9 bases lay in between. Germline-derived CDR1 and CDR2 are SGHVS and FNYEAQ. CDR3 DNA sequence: TGTGCCAGCAGCCAAGTAGGTGGGGAGCTGTTTTTT. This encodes CASSQVGGELFF.

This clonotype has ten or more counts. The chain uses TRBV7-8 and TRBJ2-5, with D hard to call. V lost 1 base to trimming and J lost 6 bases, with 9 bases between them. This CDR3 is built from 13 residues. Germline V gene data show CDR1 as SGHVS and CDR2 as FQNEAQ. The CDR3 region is CASSLGGQKTQYF. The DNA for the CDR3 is TGTGCCAGCAGCTTAGGCGGTCAAAAGACCCAGTACTTC.

The CDR3 loop is CSSSHPQADGYTF. The CDR3 region has the DNA TGCAGTTCCTCACATCCTCAGGCGGATGGCTACACCTTC. V and J are TRBV20-1 and TRBJ1-2; D gene ambiguous. The germline V gene encodes CDR1 DFQATT and CDR2 SNEGSKA (reference sequence). Trimming left V 8 bases short and J 6 bases short, with 19 bases between. The CDR3 has 13 residues.

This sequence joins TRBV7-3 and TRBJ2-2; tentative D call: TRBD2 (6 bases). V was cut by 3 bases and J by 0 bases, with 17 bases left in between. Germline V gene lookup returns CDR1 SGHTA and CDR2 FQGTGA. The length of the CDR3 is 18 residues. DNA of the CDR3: TGTGCCAGCAGCTTTCGGGTCGGGGGAATTGCGAACACCGGGGAGCTGTTTTTT. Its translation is CASSFRVGGIANTGELFF.

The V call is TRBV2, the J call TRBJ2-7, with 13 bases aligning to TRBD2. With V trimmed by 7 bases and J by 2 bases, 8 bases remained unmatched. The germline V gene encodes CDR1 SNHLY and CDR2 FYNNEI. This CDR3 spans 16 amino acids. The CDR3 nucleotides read TGTGCCAGCATCAGGGGACTAGCGGGATATACCTACGAGCAGTACTTC. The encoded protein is CASIRGLAGYTYEQYF.

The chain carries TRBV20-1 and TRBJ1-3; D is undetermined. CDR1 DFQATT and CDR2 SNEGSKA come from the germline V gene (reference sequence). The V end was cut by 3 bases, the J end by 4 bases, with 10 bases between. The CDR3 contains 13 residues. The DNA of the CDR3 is TGCAGTGCTAGGGGAGTACGGGGAAACACCATATATTTT. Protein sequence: CSARGVRGNTIYF.

CDR3: CATPPRTGDHGYTF. The CDR3 nucleotides are TGTGCCACCCCTCCTAGGACAGGGGATCATGGCTACACCTTC. The J gene is TRBJ1-2, the V gene TRBV24-1; 9 bases agree with TRBD1. Germline V lookup: CDR1 KGHDR, CDR2 SFDVKD. Germline trimming cut 9 bases from V and 6 bases from J; bases unmatched to any gene: 10. There are 14 residues in the CDR3.

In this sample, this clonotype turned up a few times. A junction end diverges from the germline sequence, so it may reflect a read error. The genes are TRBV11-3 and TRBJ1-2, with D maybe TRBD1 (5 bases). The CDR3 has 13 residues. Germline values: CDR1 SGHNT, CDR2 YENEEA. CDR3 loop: CASSLGRSYRYTF. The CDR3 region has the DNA TGTGCCAGCAGCTTGGGGCGGTCCTATCGCTACACCTTC.

The CDR3 DNA follows: TGTGCCATCACCGGCACAGGGGCGGACACTGAAGCTTTCTTT. Protein sequence: CAITGTGADTEAFF. This chain joins TRBV10-3 and TRBJ1-1, with TRBD1 matching 7 bases. The CDR3 spans 14 residues. Germline lookup yields CDR1 ENHRY and CDR2 SYGVKD. With 7 bases clipped from V and 3 bases from J, the junction kept 8 bases outside the gene matches.

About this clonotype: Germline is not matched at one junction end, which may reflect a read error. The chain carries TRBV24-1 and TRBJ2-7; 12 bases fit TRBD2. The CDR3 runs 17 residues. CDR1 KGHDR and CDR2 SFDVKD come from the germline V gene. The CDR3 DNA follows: TGTGCCAGCAGTCGCCTGGCAGGGACTAGCGGGCCGTACGAGCAGTACTTC. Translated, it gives CASSRLAGTSGPYEQYF.

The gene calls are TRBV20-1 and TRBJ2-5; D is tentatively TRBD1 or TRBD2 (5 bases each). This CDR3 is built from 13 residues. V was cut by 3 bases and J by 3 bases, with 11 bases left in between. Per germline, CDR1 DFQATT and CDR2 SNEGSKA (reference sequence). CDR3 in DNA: TGCAGTGCTAGTGGGGCGGGTAAAGAGACCCAGTACTTC. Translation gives CSASGAGKETQYF.

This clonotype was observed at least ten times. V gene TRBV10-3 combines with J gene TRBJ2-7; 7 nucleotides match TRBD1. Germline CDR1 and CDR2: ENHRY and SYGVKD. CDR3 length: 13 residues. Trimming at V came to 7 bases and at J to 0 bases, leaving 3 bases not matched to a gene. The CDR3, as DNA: TGTGCCATCAACAGGGACAGCTCCTACGAGCAGTACTTC. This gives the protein CAINRDSSYEQYF.

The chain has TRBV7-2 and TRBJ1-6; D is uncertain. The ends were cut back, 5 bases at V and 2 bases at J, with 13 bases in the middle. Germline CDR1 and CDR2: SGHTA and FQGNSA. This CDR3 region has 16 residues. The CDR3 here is CASSGRQHTYNSPLHF. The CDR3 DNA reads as TGTGCCAGCAGCGGGCGACAACACACCTATAATTCACCCCTCCACTTT. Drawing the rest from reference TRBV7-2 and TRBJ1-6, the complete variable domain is GAGVSQSPSNKVTEKGKDVELRCDPISGHTALYWYRQSLGQGLEFLIYFQGNSAPDKSGLPSDRFSAERTGGSVSTLTIQRTQQEDSAVYLCASSGRQHTYNSPLHFGNGTRLTVT.

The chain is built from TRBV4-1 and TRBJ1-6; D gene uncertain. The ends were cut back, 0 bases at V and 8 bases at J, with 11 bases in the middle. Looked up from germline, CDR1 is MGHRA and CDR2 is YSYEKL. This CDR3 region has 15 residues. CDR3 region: CASSQESRSDSPLHF. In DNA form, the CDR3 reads TGCGCCAGCAGCCAAGAGTCCAGGTCAGATTCACCCCTCCACTTT.